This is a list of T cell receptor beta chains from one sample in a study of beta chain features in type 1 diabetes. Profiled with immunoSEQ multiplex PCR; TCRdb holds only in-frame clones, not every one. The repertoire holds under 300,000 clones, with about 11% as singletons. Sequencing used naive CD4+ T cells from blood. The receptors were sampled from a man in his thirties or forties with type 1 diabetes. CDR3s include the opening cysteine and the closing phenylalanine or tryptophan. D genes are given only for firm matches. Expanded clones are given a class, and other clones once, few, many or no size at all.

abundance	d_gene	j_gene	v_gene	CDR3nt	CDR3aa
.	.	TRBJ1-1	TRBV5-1	TGCGCCAGCAGCATTACAGGGTTTGAAGCTTTCTTT	CASSITGFEAFF
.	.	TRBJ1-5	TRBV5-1	TGCGCCAGCAGCTTGGTTGGAGGGGCGAGGCAGCCCCAGCATTTT	CASSLVGGARQPQHF
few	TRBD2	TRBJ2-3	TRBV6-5	TGTGCCAGCAGTTACTCGTCGGGGGGGCCTCCAGATACGCAGTATTTT	CASSYSSGGPPDTQYF
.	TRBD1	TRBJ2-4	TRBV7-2	TGTGCCAGCAGCCCCCGGACAGGGCTAGCCAAAAACATTCAGTACTTC	CASSPRTGLAKNIQYF
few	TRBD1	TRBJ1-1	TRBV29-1	TGCAGCGTTGAAACAGGGGCGAACACTGAAGCTTTCTTT	CSVETGANTEAFF
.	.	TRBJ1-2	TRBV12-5	TGTGCTAGTGGCTTCGGCGGGCGGACCCTCTATGGCTACACCTTC	CASGFGGRTLYGYTF
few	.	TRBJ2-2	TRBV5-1	TGCGCCAGCAGCGCGGGACAGCCGGGTACCGGGGAGCTGTTTTTT	CASSAGQPGTGELFF
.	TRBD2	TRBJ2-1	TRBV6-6	TGTGCCAGCAGTTACTCGGGACTAGATATACATGAGCAGTTCTTC	CASSYSGLDIHEQFF
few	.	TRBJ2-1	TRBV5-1	TGCGCCAGCTCACAAACCGGGACTGACGATGAGCAGTTCTTC	CASSQTGTDDEQFF
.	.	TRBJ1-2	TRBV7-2	TGTGCCAGCAGCTTAGTGGACACCTATGGCTACACCTTC	CASSLVDTYGYTF
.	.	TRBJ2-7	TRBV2	TGTGCCAGCAGTTACCTCACGGCGGGGGAGCAGTACTTC	CASSYLTAGEQYF
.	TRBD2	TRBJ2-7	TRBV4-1	TGTGCCAGCAGCCAAGCGGGGGTAACTTCCTACGAGCAGTACTTC	CASSQAGVTSYEQYF
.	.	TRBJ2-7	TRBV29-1	TGCAGCGTCGGGACAACCTACGAGCAGTACTTC	CSVGTTYEQYF
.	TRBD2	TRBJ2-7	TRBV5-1	TGCGCCAGCAGCTCCATAGCGGGGGCTACCTACGAGCAGTACTTC	CASSSIAGATYEQYF
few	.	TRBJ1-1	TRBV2	TGTGCCAGCGCTGGGACATCGAACACTGAAGCTTTCTTT	CASAGTSNTEAFF
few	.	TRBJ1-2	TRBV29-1	TGCAGCGTCGATGGCCGAAGCGGAGGCTACACCTTC	CSVDGRSGGYTF
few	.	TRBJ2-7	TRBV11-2	TGTGCCAGCAGCTTATCATTATTCGGACAGTGGCCCTACGAGCAGTACTTC	CASSLSLFGQWPYEQYF
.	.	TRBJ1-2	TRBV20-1	TGCAGTGCCGACGGACTGTATGGCTACACCTTC	CSADGLYGYTF
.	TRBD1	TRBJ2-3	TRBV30	TGTGCCTGGAGGTCCCGAGGGACAGGGGCGCAGTATTTT	CAWRSRGTGAQYF
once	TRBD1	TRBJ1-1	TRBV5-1	TGCGCCAGCAGCTTAGGGACAGTAGGGACTGAAGCTTTCTTT	CASSLGTVGTEAFF
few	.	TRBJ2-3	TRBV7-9	TGTGCCAGCAGCACCAGGAGGGCCGGCACAGATACGCAGTATTTT	CASSTRRAGTDTQYF
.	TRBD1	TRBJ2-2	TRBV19	TGTGCCAGTACTCAGACAGGGGGGACCGGGGAGCTGTTTTTT	CASTQTGGTGELFF
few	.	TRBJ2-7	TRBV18	TGTGCCAGCTCCCCGGGAAGGCGACCGTCTTACGAGCAGTACTTC	CASSPGRRPSYEQYF
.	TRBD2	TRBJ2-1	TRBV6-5	TGTGCCAGCACTAAGGGAGGGGTCAATGAGCAGTTCTTC	CASTKGGVNEQFF
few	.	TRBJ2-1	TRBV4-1	TGCGCCAGCAGCCTGAGAATAGCGCTGAATGAGCAGTTCTTC	CASSLRIALNEQFF
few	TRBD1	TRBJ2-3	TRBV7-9	TGTGCCAGCAGCTTCACAGGGGCCGCAGATACGCAGTATTTT	CASSFTGAADTQYF
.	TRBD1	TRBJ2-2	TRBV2	TGTGCCAGCTTGGGGACAGGGTTTGGGGAGCTGTTTTTT	CASLGTGFGELFF
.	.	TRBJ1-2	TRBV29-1	TGCAGCGTTGCCCAGTCGGGTGGCTACACCTTC	CSVAQSGGYTF
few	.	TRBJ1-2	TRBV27	TGTGCCAGCACAACAGCCTATGGCTACACCTTC	CASTTAYGYTF
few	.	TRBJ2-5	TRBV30	TGTGCCTGGAGACCTGGCAAGACCCAGTACTTC	CAWRPGKTQYF
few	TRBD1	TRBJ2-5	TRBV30	TGTGCCTGGAGTCAGGGACAGCGACAAGAGACCCAGTACTTC	CAWSQGQRQETQYF
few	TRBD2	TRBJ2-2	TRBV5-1	TGCGCCAGCAGCCCGGAAACTAGCGGGGGCCCTACCGGGGAGCTGTTTTTT	CASSPETSGGPTGELFF
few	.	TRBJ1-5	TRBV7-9	TGTGCCAGCAGCTTACAGGCAAATCAGCCCCAGCATTTT	CASSLQANQPQHF
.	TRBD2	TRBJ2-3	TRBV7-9	TGTGCCAGCAGCTTACGACTAGCGGACACAGATACGCAGTATTTT	CASSLRLADTDTQYF
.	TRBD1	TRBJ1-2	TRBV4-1	TGCGCCAGCAGCCGCACACAGGGGGTGAGGAACTATGGCTACACCTTC	CASSRTQGVRNYGYTF
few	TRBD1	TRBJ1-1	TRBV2	TGTGCCAGCAGTGGGGACAGGGCTACTGAAGCTTTCTTT	CASSGDRATEAFF
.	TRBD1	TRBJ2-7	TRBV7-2	TGTGCCAGCAGCGCTCGACAGGGGGCAGACGAGCAGTACTTC	CASSARQGADEQYF
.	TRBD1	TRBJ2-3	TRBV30	TGTGCCTGGAGTGACATGACAGGGCGCGACGCCACAGATACGCAGTATTTT	CAWSDMTGRDATDTQYF
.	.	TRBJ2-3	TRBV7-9	TGTGCCAGCAGCTTAGCGGGGAGGCGGGGCACAGATACGCAGTATTTT	CASSLAGRRGTDTQYF
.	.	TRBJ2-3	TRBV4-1	TGCGCCAGCAGCCAACTCCATCGGGGAGGAACAGATACGCAGTATTTT	CASSQLHRGGTDTQYF
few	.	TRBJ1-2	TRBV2	TGTGCCAGCAGGGCAGGGTACGGCTACACCTTC	CASRAGYGYTF
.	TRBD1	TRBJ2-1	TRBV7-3	TGTGCCAGCAGCCGCGGACAGGGATCCTACAATGAGCAGTTCTTC	CASSRGQGSYNEQFF
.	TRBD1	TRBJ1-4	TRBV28	TGTGCCAGCAGGCCAGGGGGCGTTAATGAAAAACTGTTTTTT	CASRPGGVNEKLFF
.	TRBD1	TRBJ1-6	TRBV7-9	TGTGCCAGCAGCTTAGAGCAGGGGGCTTCACCCCTCCACTTT	CASSLEQGASPLHF
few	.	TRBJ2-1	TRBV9	TGTGCCAGCAGCGTAACCGACAGTATCTCCTACAATGAGCAGTTCTTC	CASSVTDSISYNEQFF
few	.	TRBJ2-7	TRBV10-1	TGCGCCAGCAGTGATGGAGGGAGCTCCTACGAGCAGTACTTC	CASSDGGSSYEQYF
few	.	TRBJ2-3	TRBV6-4	TGTGCCAGCAGTCGTCAACAGGGAACAGATACGCAGTATTTT	CASSRQQGTDTQYF
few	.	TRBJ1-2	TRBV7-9	TGTGCCAGCAGCCCCCCCGCGTCCTATGGCTACACCTTC	CASSPPASYGYTF
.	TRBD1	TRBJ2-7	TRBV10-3	TGTGCCATTGCCCGGGACAGGGTCTACGAGCAGTACTTC	CAIARDRVYEQYF
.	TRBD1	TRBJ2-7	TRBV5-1	TGCGCCAGCAGCCAGGGACAGGGCAACTACGAGCAGTACTTC	CASSQGQGNYEQYF
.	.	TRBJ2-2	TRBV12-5	TGTGCTAGTGGTCAACACCCGAACACCGGGGAGCTGTTTTTT	CASGQHPNTGELFF
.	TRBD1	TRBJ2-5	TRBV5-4	TGTGCCAGCAGCTCGGACAGGGGGCTTGAGACCCAGTACTTC	CASSSDRGLETQYF